A single sample gave rise to the 19 T cell receptor beta chains below, sequenced in a study of cytomegalovirus exposure and HLA in healthy donors. PCR employed 60 Vbeta and 13 Jbeta primers. Assay used: immunoSEQ multiplex PCR; TCRdb lists only in-frame clones, some missing. The table records over 100,000 clones, nearly 70% of them present only once. Source material: PBMCs. These receptors all stem from a woman in her 70s in good health and CMV-seropositive.

The CDR3 DNA follows: TGTGCCAGCAGTGAAGCTACAGGCCCTAACTATGGCTACACCTTC. It is translated as CASSEATGPNYGYTF. The chain uses TRBV6-1 and TRBJ1-2; D may be TRBD1 (5 bases). Trimming took off 0 bases at V and 0 bases at J, with 8 bases between the two ends. This CDR3 contains 15 residues. Germline V CDR1 and CDR2: MNHNS, SASEGT.

This clone has more than one count but fewer than ten. The V and J genes are TRBV19 and TRBJ2-1; D is perhaps TRBD2 (5 bases). V gave up 5 bases and J gave up 11 bases, with 19 bases separating them. The CDR3 runs 14 residues. Per the germline V gene, CDR1 is LNHDA and CDR2 is SQIVND (reference sequence). CDR3 loop: CASSPGSGAQKQFF. CDR3 sequence (DNA): TGTGCCAGTAGTCCGGGAAGCGGTGCCCAGAAGCAGTTCTTC.

CDR3 sequence (DNA): TGCGCCACTGGTAGCGGGGGGACCCCAGATACGCAGTATTTT. It encodes CATGSGGTPDTQYF. The genes are TRBV10-2 and TRBJ2-3; 10 nucleotides match TRBD2. V gave up 10 bases and J gave up 4 bases; unmatched junction bases: 8. Per germline, CDR1 WSHSY and CDR2 SAAADI. The CDR3 contains 14 residues.

The CDR3 DNA is TGCGCCAGCAGCATATCCGGGACAGGGTACAATGAGCAGTTCTTC. The encoded protein is CASSISGTGYNEQFF. This sequence joins TRBV4-1 and TRBJ2-1; 9 bases are shared with TRBD1. CDR1 MGHRA and CDR2 YSYEKL come from the germline V gene. CDR3 size: 15 residues. V was pared by 5 bases and J by 4 bases, with 6 bases of the junction left unmatched.

The rearrangement uses TRBV29-1 and TRBJ1-2, with D hard to call. The CDR3 covers 11 residues. With 6 bases removed from V and 4 bases from J, the gap between germline ends came to 9 bases. Germline loops: CDR1 SQVTM, CDR2 ANQGSEA. CDR3 in DNA: TGCAGCGTCCCCCTTAGCTATGGCTACACCTTC. This translates into CSVPLSYGYTF.

The chain recombines TRBV6-5 with TRBJ1-1; D unclear. The CDR3 totals 15 residues. Germline V lookup: CDR1 MNHEY, CDR2 SVGAGI. The germline V and J ends were trimmed by 7 bases and 5 bases, with 20 bases remaining between them. This CDR3 reads CASTTFGGRRTEAFF. The CDR3 DNA reads as TGTGCCAGCACTACCTTTGGCGGGCGCAGGACTGAAGCTTTCTTT.

This rearrangement joins TRBV4-3 to TRBJ1-2; D is undetermined. Germline CDR1 and CDR2: LGHNA and YSLEER. V lost 0 bases, J lost 2 bases, and 10 bases lay in between. CDR3 length: 15 amino acids. The CDR3 DNA is TGCGCCAGCAGCCAAGACACAGCCCAAAACTATGGCTACACCTTC. It yields the protein CASSQDTAQNYGYTF.

This sequence joins TRBV27 and TRBJ2-7; TRBD2 matches at 10 bases. CDR1 and CDR2 (germline): MNHEY, SMNVEV (reference sequence). With V trimmed by 8 bases and J by 0 bases, 10 bases remained unmatched. This CDR3 has 16 residues. Here the CDR3 reads CASAPYSSGGSYEQYF. CDR3 DNA sequence: TGTGCCAGCGCGCCGTACTCTAGCGGGGGCTCCTACGAGCAGTACTTC.

This sequence joins TRBV30 and TRBJ2-5; D is undetermined. The end of the DNA aligns better with TRBJ2-7, so the J call may be wrong. In germline, CDR1 is GTSNPN, CDR2 SVGIG (reference sequence). This CDR3 has 12 residues. This chain's CDR3 is CAWHVNAYEQYF. The CDR3 bases are TGTGCCTGGCATGTAAACGCCTACGAGCAGTACTTC.

The chain is built from TRBV4-2 and TRBJ2-5, with TRBD2 matching 9 bases. The CDR3 length is 19 residues. The V segment lost 0 bases and the J segment 0 bases; nucleotides outside the gene matches: 11. Germline V gene sequence: CDR1 LGHNA, CDR2 YNFKEQ. CDR3 nucleotides: TGTGCCAGCAGCCAAGAGGTCGAGCGGGGGGCCCCGTACCAAGAGACCCAGTACTTC. Its translation: CASSQEVERGAPYQETQYF.

The chain is built from TRBV6-5 and TRBJ1-2; 11 nucleotides agree with TRBD1. The CDR3 runs to 15 residues. CDR1 is MNHEY and CDR2 is SVGAGI in the germline V gene. The ends lost 4 bases at V and 7 bases at J; junction bases unmatched: 8. CDR3 sequence reads: CASSSMTDRGLGYTF. The CDR3 region has the DNA TGTGCCAGCAGTTCAATGACGGACAGGGGGCTTGGCTACACCTTC.

This chain connects TRBV7-9 to TRBJ1-1; unclear D gene. V lost 5 bases and J 1 base, leaving 17 bases between the germline ends. CDR1 and CDR2 (germline): SEHNR, FQNEAQ (reference sequence). The CDR3 is 16 residues long. In DNA form, the CDR3 reads TGTGCCAGCAGCCCAAATGACCGCGGAGCGAACACTGAAGCTTTCTTT. As protein: CASSPNDRGANTEAFF.

The rearrangement joins TRBV5-4 to TRBJ2-7; the match to TRBD2 covers 10 bases. V was pared by 2 bases and J by 4 bases, with 9 bases of the junction left unmatched. The germline V gene encodes CDR1 SGHNT and CDR2 YYREEE (reference sequence). The CDR3 has 16 amino acids. The CDR3 region is CASSLDLVAGGYEQYF. The CDR3 region has the DNA TGTGCCAGCAGCTTAGACCTGGTAGCGGGGGGATACGAGCAGTACTTC.

The chain links TRBV29-1 to TRBJ2-1; the D is unclear. V was shortened by 5 bases and J by 0 bases, with 11 bases between the two germline ends. Germline loops: CDR1 SQVTM, CDR2 ANQGSEA. The length of the CDR3 is 14 residues. CDR3 nucleotides: TGCAGCGTTCGTTGGTCTAGCTCCTACAATGAGCAGTTCTTC. Its translation is CSVRWSSSYNEQFF.

In this sample, this clone turned up once. V and J are TRBV7-7 and TRBJ2-1; 9 positions match TRBD2. The trim removed 5 bases at V and 3 bases at J, leaving 5 bases unmatched. The CDR3 extends over 15 amino acids. The germline V gene encodes CDR1 SSHAT and CDR2 FNYEAQ (reference sequence). CDR3 loop: CASSKAGGLYNEQFF. CDR3 coding DNA: TGTGCCAGCAGCAAAGCGGGGGGTCTCTACAATGAGCAGTTCTTC.

The rearrangement uses TRBV19 and TRBJ1-2; 8 bases are shared with TRBD1. Germline CDR1 and CDR2: LNHDA and SQIVND (reference sequence). The CDR3 covers 14 residues. V gave up 4 bases and J gave up 3 bases; unmatched junction bases: 4. CDR3 DNA: TGTGCCAGTAGTAAATCGGACAGGGACTATGGCTACACCTTC. It is translated as CASSKSDRDYGYTF.

V gene TRBV18 combines with J gene TRBJ2-3; TRBD1 matches at 7 bases. The trim removed 3 bases at V and 4 bases at J, leaving 7 bases unmatched. Germline-derived CDR1 and CDR2 are KGHSH and LQKENI. CDR3 length equals 15 residues. The CDR3: CASSPRQGIPDTQYF. Written as DNA, the CDR3 is TGTGCCAGCTCACCGAGACAGGGTATCCCAGATACGCAGTATTTT.

The chain is built from TRBV7-9 and TRBJ2-7; 10 bases align to TRBD2. Germline lookup yields CDR1 SEHNR and CDR2 FQNEAQ (reference sequence). The CDR3 is 15 residues long. J lost 2 bases, V lost 5 bases, and 6 bases had no gene match. The CDR3 loop reads CASSILAGATYEQYF. In DNA, the CDR3 is TGTGCCAGCAGCATCCTAGCGGGGGCGACCTACGAGCAGTACTTC.

The chain links TRBV19 to TRBJ2-3; 8 nucleotides align to TRBD2. This CDR3 region has 14 residues. The trim removed 3 bases at V and 5 bases at J, leaving 4 bases unmatched. The germline gives CDR1 LNHDA, CDR2 SQIVND (reference sequence). The CDR3 sequence is CASSIGLAGDTQYF. The CDR3 DNA reads as TGTGCCAGTAGTATTGGACTAGCAGGAGATACGCAGTATTTT. Filled out from reference TRBV19 and TRBJ2-3, the complete variable domain reads DGGITQSPKYLFRKEGQNVTLSCEQNLNHDAMYWYRQDPGQGLRLIYYSQIVNDFQKGDIAEGYSVSREKKESFPLTVTSAQKNPTAFYLCASSIGLAGDTQYFGPGTRLTVL.